These 20 T cell receptor beta chains originate from one sample sequenced in a study of T cells after yellow fever vaccination. Each CDR3 protein is one row after TCRdb ran MiXCR on the 5' RACE reads. Among 450,000 to 550,000 distinct CDR3 sequences listed, 20% to 25% were seen once. The sequences come from PBMCs, collected 21 days after the first yellow fever vaccination. The receptors were gathered from a man aged 18 to 29 who received the YFV17D yellow fever vaccine.

This clonotype was observed at least ten times. The V and J genes are TRBV5-1 and TRBJ1-5; D remains ambiguous. This CDR3 is 15 amino acids long. CDR1 is SGHRS and CDR2 is YFSETQ in the germline V gene. Trimming shortened V by 0 bases and J by 1 base, and 8 bases separated the two germline ends. The CDR3 DNA reads as TGCGCCAGCAGCTTGGAAGGTTTAAGCAATCAGCCCCAGCATTTT. Translating it yields CASSLEGLSNQPQHF.

In DNA form, the CDR3 reads TGTGCCAGCAGCTTTGGACAGGTTGCAACTAATGAAAAACTGTTTTTT. Its translation: CASSFGQVATNEKLFF. V usage is TRBV7-9 and J usage is TRBJ1-4, with TRBD1 identical over 7 bases. Unmatched junction bases numbered 4, after V lost 3 bases and J lost 0 bases. The germline gives CDR1 SEHNR, CDR2 FQNEAQ (reference sequence). The CDR3 is 16 residues long.

This clonotype was counted a few times. V is TRBV25-1 and J is TRBJ2-7; no clear D. V lost 1 base and J 5 bases, leaving 3 bases between the germline ends. CDR1 MGHDK and CDR2 SYGVNS come from the germline V gene. CDR3 length equals 11 residues. CDR3 DNA: TGTGCCAGCAGTGAATTCGACGAGCAGTACTTC. Its translation is CASSEFDEQYF.

This clonotype showed up just a few times. The V call is TRBV5-1, the J call TRBJ2-2; 8 nucleotides match TRBD2. This CDR3 is built from 17 residues. J gave up 6 bases and V 0 bases, and 10 bases lay outside the gene matches. Germline V CDR1 and CDR2: SGHRS, YFSETQ. The CDR3: CASSLVRRSGNSGELFF. The CDR3 coding sequence is TGCGCCAGCAGCTTGGTAAGGCGTAGCGGGAATTCCGGGGAGCTGTTTTTT.

This clonotype showed up just a few times. This chain connects TRBV7-8 to TRBJ2-2, with D maybe TRBD2 (5 bases). The CDR3 length is 14 residues. Germline CDR1 is SGHVS and CDR2 is FQNEAQ. The V and J ends lost 2 bases and 7 bases respectively, with 11 bases between them. The CDR3 loop reads CASSLIWAGGELFF. CDR3 sequence (DNA): TGTGCCAGCAGCTTAATCTGGGCGGGCGGGGAGCTGTTTTTT.

The rearrangement uses TRBV20-1 and TRBJ2-5; 13 bases align to TRBD2. Germline-derived CDR1 and CDR2 are DFQATT and SNEGSKA (reference sequence). The CDR3 has 16 residues. Losses at the gene ends were 3 bases for V and 1 base for J; bases not matched to a gene: 5. The CDR3 is CSARGLAGYSQETQYF. The CDR3 region has the DNA TGCAGTGCTAGGGGACTAGCGGGATACTCCCAAGAGACCCAGTACTTC.

This clonotype was seen only a few times. The V and J genes are TRBV7-2 and TRBJ1-3; D gene uncertain. Trimming took off 5 bases at V and 2 bases at J, with 7 bases between the two ends. The CDR3 consists of 13 residues. Germline V gene data show CDR1 as SGHTA and CDR2 as FQGNSA. CDR3 amino acids: CASSPQAGNTIYF. CDR3 sequence (DNA): TGTGCCAGCAGCCCCCAAGCTGGAAACACCATATATTTT.

This clonotype was seen a handful of times. The chain combines TRBV12-3 or TRBV12-4 with TRBJ2-4; D is unresolved. V lost 6 bases and J 0 bases, leaving 15 bases between the germline ends. CDR3 size: 16 residues. For the CDR3, the DNA is TGTGCCAGCAGCCGCCGGGCAGAAGTAGCCAAAAACATTCAGTACTTC. Residues: CASSRRAEVAKNIQYF.

The V gene is TRBV27, the J gene TRBJ2-1; 12 nucleotides align to TRBD2. J gave up 6 bases and V 8 bases, and 5 bases lay outside the gene matches. This CDR3 has 14 residues. Germline V gene sequence: CDR1 MNHEY, CDR2 SMNVEV (reference sequence). The CDR3 DNA reads as TGTGCCAGCGCCCGACTAGCGGGGGCCAATGAGCAGTTCTTC. The encoded protein is CASARLAGANEQFF.

The V gene is TRBV5-1, the J gene TRBJ2-7; 7 bases line up with TRBD1. V lost 7 bases and J lost 4; bases outside the gene matches: 14. The CDR3 has 15 residues. The germline gives CDR1 SGHRS, CDR2 YFSETQ. This chain's CDR3 is CASAAQAGGLYEQYF. As DNA, the CDR3 is TGCGCCAGCGCCGCTCAGGCAGGGGGTTTGTACGAGCAGTACTTC.

This chain joins TRBV2 and TRBJ2-5; D possibly corresponds to TRBD1 (5 bases). Germline assignment: CDR1 SNHLY and CDR2 FYNNEI. This CDR3 comprises 13 residues. Trimming removed 7 bases from V and 3 bases from J, with 12 bases in between. This chain's CDR3 is CASIREREETQYF. In DNA, the CDR3 is TGTGCCAGCATCAGGGAACGCGAAGAGACCCAGTACTTC. Variable domain in full (rest from reference TRBV2 and TRBJ2-5): EPEVTQTPSHQVTQMGQEVILRCVPISNHLYFYWYRQILGQKVEFLVSFYNNEISEKSEIFDDQFSVERPDGSNFTLKIRSTKLEDSAMYFCASIREREETQYFGPGTRLLVL.

In this sample, this clonotype turned up a few times. The J gene is TRBJ2-2, the V gene TRBV7-2; D gene unclear. CDR3 length: 13 residues. V shed 5 bases and J shed 7 bases, with 11 bases lying between them. CDR1 is SGHTA and CDR2 is FQGNSA in the germline V gene. CDR3 coding DNA: TGTGCCAGCAGCCCCTTAGTCGGCGGGGAGCTGTTTTTT. This translates into CASSPLVGGELFF. Variable domain in full (rest from reference TRBV7-2 and TRBJ2-2): GAGVSQSPSNKVTEKGKDVELRCDPISGHTALYWYRQSLGQGLEFLIYFQGNSAPDKSGLPSDRFSAERTGGSVSTLTIQRTQQEDSAVYLCASSPLVGGELFFGEGSRLTVL.

This clonotype appeared a few times. This chain uses TRBV12-3 or TRBV12-4 with TRBJ2-5; D unclear. V was shortened by 3 bases and J by 5 bases, with 13 bases between the two germline ends. The CDR3 is 14 amino acids. The CDR3 sequence: CASSFQSQVETQYF. The CDR3 nucleotides are TGTGCCAGCAGTTTCCAGTCTCAGGTGGAGACCCAGTACTTC.

The chain couples TRBV20-1 to TRBJ2-5; TRBD2 is a possible D gene (6 bases). The CDR3 has 15 residues. Deletions cut 8 bases from V and 10 bases from J, with 29 bases between. The germline gives CDR1 DFQATT, CDR2 SNEGSKA (reference sequence). The CDR3 nucleotides read TGCAGTCCGGCGCAACCCTGGCGGGGCGAGGTGGACCAGTACTTC. This sequence encodes CSPAQPWRGEVDQYF.

The rearrangement joins TRBV5-1 to TRBJ2-3, with 9 bases lining up with TRBD2. Germline loops: CDR1 SGHRS, CDR2 YFSETQ. The CDR3 extends over 15 amino acids. The trim removed 3 bases at V and 2 bases at J, leaving 4 bases unmatched. The CDR3 is CASSSSGVYTDTQYF. The DNA of the CDR3 is TGCGCCAGCAGCTCTAGCGGGGTCTACACAGATACGCAGTATTTT.

This clonotype was counted between two and nine times. The J gene is TRBJ2-1, the V gene TRBV5-4; D possibly corresponds to TRBD2 (6 bases). V lost 0 bases and J lost 8, with 15 bases in between. Germline V lookup: CDR1 SGHNT, CDR2 YYREEE (reference sequence). The CDR3 is 15 amino acids. The CDR3 here is CASSLGGESAHEQFF. Here the CDR3 DNA reads TGTGCCAGCAGCTTGGGGGGGGAGAGTGCTCATGAGCAGTTCTTC.

V gene TRBV3-1 combines with J gene TRBJ1-2; D might be TRBD1 (6 bases). The ends were cut back, 1 base at V and 4 bases at J, with 13 bases in the middle. The CDR3 covers 15 residues. The V gene's germline CDR1 is LGHDT and CDR2 YNNKEL (reference sequence). CDR3 in DNA: TGTGCCAGCAGCCAAGTTTCGGACAGCTCCTATGGCTACACCTTC. Amino acid sequence: CASSQVSDSSYGYTF.

This clonotype was counted many times. The CDR3 region is CASSPSTGDYYNEQFF. The CDR3 region has the DNA TGTGCCAGCAGCCCGAGCACAGGGGACTACTACAATGAGCAGTTCTTC. The chain links TRBV7-6 to TRBJ2-1; TRBD1 or TRBD2 may be the D gene (7 bases each). This CDR3 has 16 amino acids. V was trimmed by 5 bases and J by 3 bases, leaving 17 bases between them. From germline, CDR1 is SGHVS and CDR2 FNYEAQ.

The rearrangement links TRBV12-3 or TRBV12-4 to TRBJ2-3; 10 bases map to TRBD2. With V trimmed by 6 bases and J by 7 bases, 7 bases remained unmatched. The CDR3 covers 14 residues. In DNA form, the CDR3 reads TGTGCCAGCAGCTCGATAGCGGGGGGAAATACGCAGTATTTT. Amino acid sequence: CASSSIAGGNTQYF.

This clonotype was picked up many times. The rearrangement links TRBV6-4 to TRBJ1-2; possibly TRBD1 for D (6 bases). The V gene lost 2 bases and the J gene lost 9 bases, with 16 bases spanning the gap. This CDR3 comprises 14 residues. Germline V gene data show CDR1 as MRHNA and CDR2 as SNTAGT. The DNA for the CDR3 is TGTGCCAGCAGTGACCCAGACAGGCGCGGGAGCTACACCTTC. Encoded protein: CASSDPDRRGSYTF.